This T cell receptor (beta chain) was observed in a study of blood T cell repertoires in COVID-19. Study in general: From the United States, Italy and Spain came samples of acute and convalescent COVID-19. PBMCs, B-cell-depleted T cells, or T cells provided the cDNA or gDNA that made up the material.

Germline V CDR1 and CDR2: SGDLS, YYNGEE. This CDR3 has 19 amino acids. The J segment lost 8 bases and the V segment lost 3 bases, leaving 20 bases of the junction unmatched. Study processing details: Cell counts per sample came from amplifying reference gene primers. Sequencing used immunoSEQ multiplex PCR; TCRdb keeps in-frame clones, though not all of them. V, J and clone size are taken as reported in that table, and D and trimming were inferred from the DNA itself. Of some 150,000 clones listed, roughly nine tenths are singletons. This receptor was obtained from a woman in her 40s with acute or convalescent COVID-19. Sequenced material: peripheral blood. The rearrangement uses TRBV9 and TRBJ2-1, with 10 positions matching TRBD2. The CDR3 DNA reads as TGTGCCAGCAGCGCTAATCCTCAGCGGGGGGGCGGTATGATCGATGAGCAGTTCTTC. Protein product: CASSANPQRGGGMIDEQFF.